The 27 T cell receptor beta chains below were found in one sample sequenced in a study of shared clonotypes between healthy human individuals. The table came from immunoSEQ multiplex PCR; TCRdb's copy has only in-frame clones and leaves some out. The sample has about 2 million clones; approximately 94% are singletons. Naive CD8 populations comprised CD45RO-negative cells positively selected for CCR7, excluding terminally differentiated effector memory CD45RA+ cells. Sequenced material: naive CD8+ T cells sorted from blood. These receptors were taken from a man aged 18 to 30 in good health.

The chain carries TRBV27 and TRBJ2-5; D may match TRBD1 or TRBD2 (5 bases each). CDR1 MNHEY and CDR2 SMNVEV come from the germline V gene (reference sequence). CDR3 length: 12 residues. The V and J ends lost 10 bases and 5 bases respectively, with 14 bases between them. CDR3 sequence reads: CATGDLGETQYF. DNA for the CDR3: TGTGCCACCGGGGACCTCGGGGAGACCCAGTACTTC.

V gene TRBV6-4 combines with J gene TRBJ1-6; unclear D gene. The V gene lost 2 bases and the J gene lost 6 bases, with 5 bases spanning the gap. Germline V lookup: CDR1 MRHNA, CDR2 SNTAGT. CDR3 length: 13 amino acids. The CDR3 DNA reads as TGTGCCAGCAGTGACGGTATTAATTCACCCCTCCACTTT. It specifies CASSDGINSPLHF.

This clone was counted a single time. J is TRBJ2-2 and V is TRBV4-3; possibly TRBD1 for D (6 bases). Germline V CDR1 and CDR2: LGHNA, YSLEER. The CDR3 loop spans 15 amino acids. Trimming cost V 1 base and J 1 base, with 7 bases left between them. The CDR3 DNA sequence: TGCGCCAGCAGCCAAGTAGGGGGGAACACCGGGGAGCTGTTTTTT. Its protein is CASSQVGGNTGELFF.

The chain couples TRBV10-3 to TRBJ2-7, with 9 bases identical to TRBD1. Germline V gene data show CDR1 as ENHRY and CDR2 as SYGVKD. After removal of 4 bases from V and 0 bases from J, the junction contained 4 bases not matched to a gene. The CDR3 is 15 residues long. This CDR3 is CAISASGQGSYEQYF. The CDR3 DNA is TGTGCCATCAGTGCTTCGGGACAGGGCTCCTACGAGCAGTACTTC.

This rearrangement joins TRBV6-1 to TRBJ2-1; 9 bases are a match to TRBD2. CDR1 is MNHNS, CDR2 SASEGT, per germline. Losses at the gene ends were 1 base for V and 8 bases for J; bases not matched to a gene: 9. The CDR3 loop spans 16 amino acids. In DNA, the CDR3 is TGTGCCAGCAGTGAAGACGGCGGGAGGGCCTGGGATGAGCAGTTCTTC. It translates to CASSEDGGRAWDEQFF.

This chain's CDR3 is CASSHRTDTQYF. Written as DNA, the CDR3 is TGTGCCAGCAGCCACCGCACAGATACGCAGTATTTT. This chain connects TRBV7-2 to TRBJ2-3, with unresolved D. The CDR3 runs 12 residues. V lost 5 bases and J lost 1, with 4 bases in between. Germline V CDR1 and CDR2: SGHTA, FQGNSA. The full variable domain, with the rest looked up from reference TRBV7-2 and TRBJ2-3, is GAGVSQSPSNKVTEKGKDVELRCDPISGHTALYWYRQSLGQGLEFLIYFQGNSAPDKSGLPSDRFSAERTGGSVSTLTIQRTQQEDSAVYLCASSHRTDTQYFGPGTRLTVL.

The chain employs TRBV6-6 and TRBJ2-2, with D unclear. The length of the CDR3 is 14 residues. Germline V gene data show CDR1 as MNHNY and CDR2 as SVGAGI (reference sequence). Trimming shortened V by 5 bases and J by 1 base, and 8 bases separated the two germline ends. CDR3 residues: CASSNNRNTGELFF. The CDR3, as DNA: TGTGCCAGCAGTAACAACAGGAACACCGGGGAGCTGTTTTTT.

The chain employs TRBV10-2 and TRBJ1-5; D gene uncertain. Germline CDR1 WSHSY, CDR2 SAAADI. The CDR3 covers 12 residues. V gave up 2 bases and J gave up 10 bases, with 9 bases separating them. CDR3 sequence (DNA): TGCGCCAGCAGTGAGAACTCTGGACCCCAGCATTTT. It yields the protein CASSENSGPQHF.

V usage is TRBV9 and J usage is TRBJ2-1, with 13 bases that match TRBD2. CDR3 length equals 16 residues. Germline CDR1 is SGDLS and CDR2 is YYNGEE. The trim removed 3 bases at V and 8 bases at J, leaving 8 bases unmatched. DNA for the CDR3: TGTGCCAGCAGCGCCCTACTAGCGGGAGGGGGTGATGAGCAGTTCTTC. Amino acids: CASSALLAGGGDEQFF.

The V gene is TRBV6-6, the J gene TRBJ2-7; D uncertain. The germline CDR1 and CDR2 sequences are MNHNY and SVGAGI (reference sequence). The CDR3 covers 13 residues. V lost 5 bases and J lost 6, with 14 bases in between. CDR3 residues: CASSTGELVEQYF. Written as DNA, the CDR3 is TGTGCCAGCAGTACCGGAGAGTTGGTCGAGCAGTACTTC.

With respect to this clone: Other DNA sequences from this sample encode an identical CDR3 as well. The chain is built from TRBV7-9 and TRBJ2-7, with D uncertain. Germline loops: CDR1 SEHNR, CDR2 FQNEAQ (reference sequence). The CDR3 is 12 amino acids. Trimming pared 1 base from V and 5 bases from J, leaving 6 bases between. The DNA for the CDR3 is TGTGCCAGCAGCTTAGGGTTAGACGAGCAGTACTTC. Translation gives CASSLGLDEQYF.

This clone was counted a single time. The J gene is TRBJ2-1, the V gene TRBV7-9; D is ambiguous. Deletions cut 4 bases from V and 7 bases from J, with 11 bases between. The CDR3 consists of 13 residues. CDR1 and CDR2 from the germline V gene are SEHNR and FQNEAQ (reference sequence). The DNA for the CDR3 is TGTGCCAGCAGCTCAGACATGGTGAATGAGCAGTTCTTC. Encoded protein: CASSSDMVNEQFF. The full variable domain, rest sourced from reference TRBV7-9 and TRBJ2-1, is DTGVSQNPRHKITKRGQNVTFRCDPISEHNRLYWYRQTLGQGPEFLTYFQNEAQLEKSRLLSDRFSAERPKGSFSTLEIQRTEQGDSAMYLCASSSDMVNEQFFGPGTRLTVL.

The rearrangement uses TRBV5-6 and TRBJ2-4; 8 nucleotides agree with TRBD2. The CDR3 contains 13 residues. V shed 5 bases, J shed 7 bases, and the junction held 5 bases outside the gene matches. The germline V gene encodes CDR1 SGHDT and CDR2 YYEEEE. As DNA, the CDR3 is TGTGCCAGCAGTAGCGGGGCGTTCAACATTCAGTACTTC. Its translation is CASSSGAFNIQYF.

J is TRBJ1-4 and V is TRBV29-1, with D possibly being TRBD1 (6 bases). The V and J ends lost 7 bases and 6 bases respectively, with 18 bases between them. The CDR3 sequence is 14 residues long. From germline, CDR1 is SQVTM and CDR2 ANQGSEA. DNA for the CDR3: TGCAGCGCTTCGAACCGGGACAAGGATGAAAAACTGTTTTTT. Translation gives CSASNRDKDEKLFF.

V usage is TRBV11-2 and J usage is TRBJ2-1; 13 bases agree with TRBD2. The CDR3 runs 15 residues. CDR1 and CDR2 from the germline V gene are SGHAT and FQNNGV. V trimming: 5 bases; J trimming: 7 bases; junction bases outside the gene matches: 5. The DNA for the CDR3 is TGTGCCAGCAGCCCGGGACTAGCGGGGAAGAATGAGCAGTTCTTC. This sequence encodes CASSPGLAGKNEQFF.

This chain joins TRBV23-1 and TRBJ2-5; 10 bases align to TRBD1. TRBV23-1 is reported as an ORF; its role is uncertain. The CDR3 is 17 amino acids. The junction had 9 bases not matched to a gene; V was cut back by 3 bases and J by 2 bases. The CDR3 loop reads CASSHQPGQGNQETQYF. DNA for the CDR3: TGCGCCAGCAGTCATCAGCCGGGACAGGGGAATCAAGAGACCCAGTACTTC.

The chain employs TRBV5-1 and TRBJ2-5; TRBD2 aligns across 14 bases. Germline lookup yields CDR1 SGHRS and CDR2 YFSETQ. The CDR3 extends over 18 amino acids. The trim removed 2 bases at V and 0 bases at J, leaving 6 bases unmatched. Here the CDR3 reads CASSFGTSGSEYQETQYF. The CDR3 DNA is TGCGCCAGCAGCTTTGGGACTAGCGGGAGTGAGTACCAAGAGACCCAGTACTTC.

The chain recombines TRBV9 with TRBJ1-1; 12 bases map to TRBD1. The germline CDR1 and CDR2 sequences are SGDLS and YYNGEE. This CDR3 is built from 14 residues. V lost 3 bases, J lost 7 bases, and 4 bases stayed unmatched. The CDR3 nucleotides are TGTGCCAGCAGCGCGGGACAGGGGGCCGGTGAAGCTTTCTTT. Protein sequence: CASSAGQGAGEAFF.

The CDR3 DNA reads TGTGCCAGCAGTTACGAGGCCTCAGGGAACACTGAAGCTTTCTTT. The encoded protein is CASSYEASGNTEAFF. This chain joins TRBV6-5 and TRBJ1-1; unclear D gene. Trimming cost V 2 bases and J 1 base, with 11 bases left between them. The CDR3 sequence is 15 residues long. From germline, CDR1 is MNHEY and CDR2 SVGAGI.

This chain links TRBV28 with TRBJ1-1; D call uncertain. Trimming cost V 4 bases and J 3 bases, with 12 bases left between them. Looked up from germline, CDR1 is MDHEN and CDR2 is SYDVKM. The CDR3 has 14 residues. The CDR3 DNA is TGTGCCAGCAGTTATGAGGCATTGGACACTGAAGCTTTCTTT. It yields the protein CASSYEALDTEAFF.

In its sample, this clone was seen once. The rearrangement joins TRBV28 to TRBJ1-2; TRBD1 is a possible D gene (5 bases). The CDR3 covers 13 residues. The germline V gene has CDR1 MDHEN and CDR2 SYDVKM. The germline V and J ends were trimmed by 6 bases and 4 bases, with 12 bases remaining between them. CDR3 DNA sequence: TGTGCCAGCAGATGGGACTCCAGCTATGGCTACACCTTC. Encoded protein: CASRWDSSYGYTF.

Details on this clone: The sample holds other DNA sequences that translate to the same CDR3. The chain couples TRBV2 to TRBJ2-3; no clear D. The V and J ends lost 3 bases and 2 bases respectively, with 6 bases between them. Germline values: CDR1 SNHLY, CDR2 FYNNEI. The CDR3 totals 13 residues. The CDR3 DNA follows: TGTGCCAGCAGTGACCCTAACACAGATACGCAGTATTTT. Translation gives CASSDPNTDTQYF. Complete variable domain (other parts from reference TRBV2 and TRBJ2-3): EPEVTQTPSHQVTQMGQEVILRCVPISNHLYFYWYRQILGQKVEFLVSFYNNEISEKSEIFDDQFSVERPDGSNFTLKIRSTKLEDSAMYFCASSDPNTDTQYFGPGTRLTVL.

The J gene is TRBJ2-7, the V gene TRBV5-6; TRBD2 might be the D (5 bases). Germline CDR1 SGHDT, CDR2 YYEEEE. This CDR3 comprises 16 residues. Between the trimmed V and J ends, which lost 0 bases and 6 bases, there was a span of 19 bases. This CDR3 reads CASSLDPGNPRGEQYF. As DNA, the CDR3 is TGTGCCAGCAGCTTGGACCCGGGGAATCCTCGTGGCGAGCAGTACTTC.

This clone was counted once. Other nucleotide sequences from this sample produce the same CDR3. The rearrangement joins TRBV28 to TRBJ2-1, with 11 bases aligning to TRBD1. V shed 5 bases, J shed 8 bases, and the junction held 5 bases outside the gene matches. The CDR3 spans 14 residues. CDR1 MDHEN and CDR2 SYDVKM come from the germline V gene. The CDR3 nucleotides are TGTGCCAGCAGTCCGGGACAGGGGGTCGATGAGCAGTTCTTC. It encodes CASSPGQGVDEQFF.

CDR3 amino acids: CASSVFFWDTRGDQPQHF. CDR3 nucleotides: TGTGCCAGCAGCGTCTTTTTCTGGGACACCCGGGGGGATCAGCCCCAGCATTTT. The chain has TRBV5-6 and TRBJ1-5; weak D call: TRBD1 (6 bases). The V gene's germline CDR1 is SGHDT and CDR2 YYEEEE. This CDR3 spans 18 amino acids. V dropped 4 bases and J dropped 5 bases, with 25 bases sitting between them.

V gene TRBV7-9 combines with J gene TRBJ1-4; D possibly corresponds to TRBD1 (5 bases). The germline CDR1 and CDR2 sequences are SEHNR and FQNEAQ (reference sequence). The CDR3 covers 15 residues. Trimming stripped 9 bases from V and 6 bases from J, with 20 bases between. CDR3: CASAGGSYLDEKLFF. The CDR3 DNA reads as TGTGCCAGTGCGGGGGGATCCTACTTAGATGAAAAACTGTTTTTT.

J is TRBJ2-2 and V is TRBV6-6; TRBD2 matches at 9 bases. The V segment lost 5 bases and the J segment 6 bases; nucleotides outside the gene matches: 7. Germline-derived CDR1 and CDR2 are MNHNY and SVGAGI (reference sequence). The CDR3 is 15 residues long. This chain's CDR3 is CASSPSLAGSGELFF. CDR3 coding DNA: TGTGCCAGCAGTCCTTCGCTAGCGGGATCCGGGGAGCTGTTTTTT.